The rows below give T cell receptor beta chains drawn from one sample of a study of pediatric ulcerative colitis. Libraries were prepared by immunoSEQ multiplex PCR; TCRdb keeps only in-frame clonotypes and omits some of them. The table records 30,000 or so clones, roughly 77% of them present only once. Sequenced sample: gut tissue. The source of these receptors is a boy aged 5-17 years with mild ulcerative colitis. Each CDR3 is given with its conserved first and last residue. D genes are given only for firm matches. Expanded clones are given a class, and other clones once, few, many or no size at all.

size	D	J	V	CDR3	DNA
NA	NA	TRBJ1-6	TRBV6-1	CASRGGRIYLSYNSPLHF	TGTGCCAGCCGTGGGGGAAGAATATATCTATCCTATAATTCACCCCTCCACTTT
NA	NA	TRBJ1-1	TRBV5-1	CASSLGGQSRLTEAFF	TGCGCCAGCAGCTTAGGCGGGCAGAGTAGATTGACTGAAGCTTTCTTT
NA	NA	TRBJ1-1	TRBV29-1	CSVGRTVPNTEAFF	TGCAGCGTTGGACGAACAGTACCTAACACTGAAGCTTTCTTT
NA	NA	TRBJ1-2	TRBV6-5	CASSYSRQNYGYTF	TGTGCCAGCAGTTACTCGCGGCAGAACTATGGCTACACCTTC
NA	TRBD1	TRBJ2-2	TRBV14	CASSQDRGTGAKSNTGELFF	TGTGCCAGCAGCCAAGATCGCGGGACAGGGGCGAAATCGAACACCGGGGAGCTGTTTTTT
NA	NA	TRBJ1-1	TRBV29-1	CSAEGPTGVNTEAFF	TGCAGCGCCGAGGGGCCCACAGGCGTGAACACTGAAGCTTTCTTT
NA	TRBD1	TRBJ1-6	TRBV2	CASRGTGSSYNSPLHF	TGTGCCAGCAGGGGGACAGGGAGCTCCTATAATTCACCCCTCCACTTT
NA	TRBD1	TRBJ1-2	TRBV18	CASSPGQGEGYTF	TGTGCCAGCTCACCAGGACAGGGGGAAGGCTACACCTTC
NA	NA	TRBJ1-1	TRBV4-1	CASSQVPWGRLNTEAFF	TGCGCCAGCAGCCAAGTCCCCTGGGGCAGATTGAACACTGAAGCTTTCTTT
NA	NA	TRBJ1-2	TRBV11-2	CASSLAPDSYGYTF	TGTGCCAGCAGCTTAGCCCCGGACAGCTATGGCTACACCTTC
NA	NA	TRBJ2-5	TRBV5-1	CASRSQGAQETQYF	TGCGCCAGCAGATCACAAGGCGCACAAGAGACCCAGTACTTC
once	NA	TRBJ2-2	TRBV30	CAWHGQIANTGELFF	TGTGCCTGGCACGGACAGATCGCGAACACCGGGGAGCTGTTTTTT
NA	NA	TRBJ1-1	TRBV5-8	CASSLEGYTSAFF	TGTGCCAGCAGCTTGGAGGGATATACCTCCGCTTTCTTT
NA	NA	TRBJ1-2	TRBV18	CASSPMVVSNYGYTF	TGTGCCAGCTCACCCATGGTGGTGAGTAACTATGGCTACACCTTC
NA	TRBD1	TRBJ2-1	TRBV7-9	CASSLLGTGHKYNEQFF	TGTGCCAGCAGCTTATTGGGGACAGGGCATAAATACAATGAGCAGTTCTTC
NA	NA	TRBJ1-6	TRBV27	CASSSEGGLGLSPLHF	TGTGCCAGCAGTTCCGAGGGCGGATTAGGTCTTTCACCCCTCCACTTT
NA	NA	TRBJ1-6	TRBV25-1	CASSWAYNSPLHF	TGTGCCAGCAGTTGGGCCTATAATTCACCCCTCCACTTT
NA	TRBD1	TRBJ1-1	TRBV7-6	CASSLPSGQMNTEAFF	TGTGCCAGCAGCTTACCCTCGGGACAGATGAACACTGAAGCTTTCTTT
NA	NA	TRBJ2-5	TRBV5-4	CASSLGSETQYF	TGTGCCAGCAGCCTAGGTTCGGAGACCCAGTACTTC
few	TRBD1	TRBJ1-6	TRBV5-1	CALQQGTGRSPLHF	TGCGCCTTACAGCAGGGGACAGGGCGGTCACCCCTCCACTTT
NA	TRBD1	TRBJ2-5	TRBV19	CASSRTGVKTQYF	TGTGCCAGTAGTAGGACAGGGGTAAAGACCCAGTACTTC
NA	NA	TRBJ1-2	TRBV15	CATSPRGGVGYTF	TGTGCCACCAGCCCCCGGGGTGGGGTTGGCTACACCTTC
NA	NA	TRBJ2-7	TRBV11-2	CASSLDRGTGYEQYF	TGTGCCAGCAGCTTAGATCGGGGCACGGGCTACGAGCAGTACTTC
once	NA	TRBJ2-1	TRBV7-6	CASTDSYNEQFF	TGTGCCAGCACGGACTCCTACAATGAGCAGTTCTTC
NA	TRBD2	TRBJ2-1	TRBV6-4	CASSELAGTYNEQFF	TGTGCCAGCAGTGAACTAGCGGGGACCTACAATGAGCAGTTCTTC
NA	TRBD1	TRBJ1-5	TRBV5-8	CASSNTGGQPQHF	TGTGCCAGCAGTAACACAGGGGGCCAGCCCCAGCATTTT
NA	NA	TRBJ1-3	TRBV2	CASSGDSSGNTIYF	TGTGCCAGCAGTGGAGACAGCTCTGGAAACACCATATATTTT
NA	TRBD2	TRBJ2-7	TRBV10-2	CASHLGGRSYEQYF	TGCGCCAGCCATTTGGGGGGGAGGTCCTACGAGCAGTACTTC
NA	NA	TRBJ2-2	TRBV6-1	CASSEVRLNGELFF	TGTGCCAGCAGTGAAGTCCGTCTTAACGGGGAGCTGTTTTTT
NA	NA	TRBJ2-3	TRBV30	CAWSGGYRADTQYF	TGTGCCTGGAGTGGAGGGTACCGGGCAGATACGCAGTATTTT
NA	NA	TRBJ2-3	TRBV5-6	CASSVGASPTDTQYF	TGTGCCAGCAGCGTCGGGGCTAGCCCCACAGATACGCAGTATTTT
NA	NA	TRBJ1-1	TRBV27	CASSNRQNTEAFF	TGTGCCAGCAGTAACCGACAGAACACTGAAGCTTTCTTT
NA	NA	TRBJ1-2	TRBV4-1	CASSQEVQGPYGYTF	TGCGCCAGCAGCCAAGAGGTCCAGGGTCCCTATGGCTACACCTTC
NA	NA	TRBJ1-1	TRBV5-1	CASSSGAGRTEAFF	TGCGCCAGCAGCTCAGGAGCAGGGCGGACTGAAGCTTTCTTT
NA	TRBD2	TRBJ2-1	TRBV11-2	CASSLHPRLAREQFF	TGTGCCAGCAGCTTACACCCCAGACTAGCTCGTGAGCAGTTCTTC
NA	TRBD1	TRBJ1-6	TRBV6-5	CASSRTGDSPLHF	TGTGCCAGCAGTCGGACAGGGGACTCACCCCTCCACTTT
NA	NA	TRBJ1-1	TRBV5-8	CASSRPTWGIPGAFF	TGTGCCAGCAGCAGGCCGACCTGGGGGATCCCGGGGGCTTTCTTT
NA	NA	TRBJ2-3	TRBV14	CASSRRRGSTDTQYF	TGTGCCAGCAGCCGCAGAAGGGGAAGCACAGATACGCAGTATTTT
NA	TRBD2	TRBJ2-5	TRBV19	CASSITPNSGGGETQYF	TGTGCCAGTAGTATAACCCCCAATAGCGGGGGTGGAGAGACCCAGTACTTC
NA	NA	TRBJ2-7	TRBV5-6	CASSMTGTGAWEQYF	TGTGCCAGCAGCATGACCGGGACTGGGGCCTGGGAGCAGTACTTC
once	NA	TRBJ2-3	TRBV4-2	CASSLEGQAPDTQYF	TGTGCCAGCAGCCTAGAGGGCCAGGCCCCAGATACGCAGTATTTT
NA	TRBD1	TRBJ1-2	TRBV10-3	CAISGRTGGRYYGYTF	TGTGCCATCAGCGGGAGGACAGGGGGGCGGTACTATGGCTACACCTTC
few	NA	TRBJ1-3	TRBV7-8	CASSSMNTIYF	TGTGCCAGCAGCTCGATGAACACCATATATTTT
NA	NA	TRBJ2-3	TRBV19	CASSSSGLRTDTQYF	TGTGCCAGTAGTTCCTCTGGACTTCGCACAGATACGCAGTATTTT
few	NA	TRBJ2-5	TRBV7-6	CASSLGPDAYQETQYF	TGTGCCAGCAGCTTAGGCCCCGATGCGTACCAAGAGACCCAGTACTTC
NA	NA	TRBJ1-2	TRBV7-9	CASSAEAIYGYTF	TGTGCCAGCAGCGCGGAGGCTATCTATGGCTACACCTTC
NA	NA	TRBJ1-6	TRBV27	CASSFLYTPLHF	TGTGCCAGCAGTTTCCTATACACACCCCTCCACTTT
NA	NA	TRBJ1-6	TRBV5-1	CASSARLNSPLHF	TGCGCCAGCAGCGCCCGGTTGAACTCACCCCTCCACTTT
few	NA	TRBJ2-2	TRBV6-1	CASSRDPANTGELFF	TGTGCCAGCAGCCGGGACCCCGCGAACACCGGGGAGCTGTTTTTT
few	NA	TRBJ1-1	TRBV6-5	CASNPPTGRAFF	TGTGCCAGCAATCCCCCGACGGGGAGAGCTTTCTTT
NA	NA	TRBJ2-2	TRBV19	CASRDYLNTGELFF	TGTGCCAGTAGGGACTACCTGAACACCGGGGAGCTGTTTTTT
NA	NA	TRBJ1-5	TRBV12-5	CASGLSGQGQPQHF	TGTGCTAGTGGTTTATCGGGTCAGGGACAGCCCCAGCATTTT
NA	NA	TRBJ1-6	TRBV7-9	CASSQEGGGSPLHF	TGTGCCAGCAGTCAGGAGGGGGGTGGTTCACCCCTCCACTTT
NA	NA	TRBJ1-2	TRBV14	CASSLGPGTMWYTF	TGTGCCAGCAGCCTTGGTCCAGGGACAATGTGGTACACCTTC
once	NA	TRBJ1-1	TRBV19	CASSKSEWRTEAFF	TGTGCCAGTTCGAAGTCGGAGTGGAGGACTGAAGCTTTCTTT
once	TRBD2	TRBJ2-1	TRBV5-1	CASSLALAGSYNEQFF	TGCGCCAGCAGCTTGGCACTAGCGGGATCCTACAATGAGCAGTTCTTC
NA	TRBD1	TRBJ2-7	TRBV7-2	CASSATGATSYEQYF	TGTGCCAGCAGCGCCACAGGGGCGACCTCCTACGAGCAGTACTTC